The 29 T cell receptor beta chains listed next were all sequenced from one sample in a study of cytomegalovirus exposure and HLA in healthy donors. PCR employed 60 Vbeta and 13 Jbeta primers. Clones were read by immunoSEQ multiplex PCR, and TCRdb kept only the in-frame ones, dropping some. Among around 88,000 clones, roughly 70% were seen once, and the ten largest hold approximately 2%. Sequencing input: PBMCs. These receptors were obtained from a male donor in good health and CMV-seronegative.

This chain joins TRBV10-3 and TRBJ2-2, with 8 bases that match TRBD2. V was clipped by 4 bases and J by 3 bases; unmatched bases: 4. The CDR3 totals 15 residues. Germline V gene sequence: CDR1 ENHRY, CDR2 SYGVKD. Written as DNA, the CDR3 is TGTGCCATCAGTGTTCAGCGGGAGTACACCGGGGAGCTGTTTTTT. Translated, it gives CAISVQREYTGELFF.

This chain links TRBV25-1 with TRBJ2-1; 11 bases fit TRBD2. Germline lookup yields CDR1 MGHDK and CDR2 SYGVNS. V gave up 7 bases and J gave up 6 bases; unmatched junction bases: 11. CDR3 length equals 16 residues. The CDR3 coding sequence is TGTGCCAGCACCAAACAACTAGCGGGAGTTCTCAATGAGCAGTTCTTC. Protein product: CASTKQLAGVLNEQFF.

V and J are TRBV7-9 and TRBJ2-7; a weak D match, TRBD1 (6 bases). The CDR3 has 15 residues. CDR1 is SEHNR, CDR2 FQNEAQ, per germline (reference sequence). Trimming removed 1 base from V and 3 bases from J, with 13 bases in between. CDR3 amino acids: CASSLVLQGSYEQYF. The CDR3 bases are TGTGCCAGCAGCTTAGTTCTCCAGGGGAGCTACGAGCAGTACTTC.

This chain uses TRBV9 with TRBJ2-1; a possible D gene is TRBD2 (6 bases). Germline lookup yields CDR1 SGDLS and CDR2 YYNGEE. V was clipped by 0 bases and J by 3 bases, with 7 bases between them. This CDR3 has 14 amino acids. CDR3 DNA sequence: TGTGCCAGCAGCGTAGCGGGAGACTACAATGAGCAGTTCTTC. Translating it yields CASSVAGDYNEQFF.

Here the CDR3 DNA reads TGCGCCAGCAGCCAAGATAGGGAGGGGCTGGCCACTGAAGCTTTCTTT. Residues: CASSQDREGLATEAFF. The chain joins TRBV4-3 to TRBJ1-1; perhaps TRBD1 as D (5 bases). The V gene lost 0 bases and the J gene lost 4 bases, with 15 bases spanning the gap. CDR1 is LGHNA and CDR2 is YSLEER in the germline V gene. This CDR3 is 16 amino acids long.

The table lists this clone with a few counts. The gene calls are TRBV5-6 and TRBJ2-7; a possible D gene is TRBD1 (7 bases). This CDR3 region has 15 residues. The V gene's germline CDR1 is SGHDT and CDR2 YYEEEE. V was pared by 4 bases and J by 0 bases, with 14 bases between. CDR3 sequence (DNA): TGTGCCAGCAGCCCGGGGGACAGCAGCTCCTACGAGCAGTACTTC. Protein product: CASSPGDSSSYEQYF.

The chain combines TRBV5-1 with TRBJ1-3; D is unresolved. The CDR3 is 13 amino acids. Trimming removed 0 bases from V and 4 bases from J, with 5 bases in between. The germline CDR1 and CDR2 sequences are SGHRS and YFSETQ. This CDR3 reads CASSLDSGNTIYF. The DNA of the CDR3 is TGCGCCAGCAGCTTGGACAGCGGAAACACCATATATTTT.

This clone was recorded a few times. The chain combines TRBV7-9 with TRBJ1-4; D possibly corresponds to TRBD1 (5 bases). The ends were cut back, 4 bases at V and 8 bases at J, with 17 bases in the middle. This CDR3 has 15 residues. CDR1 and CDR2 from the germline V gene are SEHNR and FQNEAQ (reference sequence). The CDR3 DNA is TGTGCCAGCAGCTCGGAACAGGCGACTCGGGAAAAACTGTTTTTT. This translates into CASSSEQATREKLFF.

V is TRBV30 and J is TRBJ1-2; D might be TRBD1 (5 bases). Germline V lookup: CDR1 GTSNPN, CDR2 SVGIG (reference sequence). V was shortened by 0 bases and J by 8 bases, with 13 bases between the two germline ends. This CDR3 has 13 residues. The CDR3 here is CAWSVGSGVGYTF. Written as DNA, the CDR3 is TGTGCCTGGAGTGTAGGGTCGGGGGTCGGCTACACCTTC. The full variable domain, completed using reference TRBV30 and TRBJ1-2, is SQTIHQWPATLVQPVGSPLSLECTVEGTSNPNLYWYRQAAGRGLQLLFYSVGIGQISSEVPQNLSASRPQDRQFILSSKKLLLSDSGFYLCAWSVGSGVGYTFGSGTRLTVV.

The V gene is TRBV13, the J gene TRBJ1-1; D is unresolved. There are 13 residues in the CDR3. The ends were cut back, 5 bases at V and 5 bases at J, with 12 bases in the middle. Germline values: CDR1 PRHDT, CDR2 FYEKMQ (reference sequence). The CDR3 protein is CASSVRGWTEAFF. The CDR3 region has the DNA TGTGCCAGCAGCGTACGGGGTTGGACTGAAGCTTTCTTT.

J is TRBJ2-3 and V is TRBV7-2; 10 nucleotides match TRBD2. J lost 5 bases, V lost 1 base, and 0 bases had no gene match. The CDR3 consists of 14 residues. Germline V gene lookup returns CDR1 SGHTA and CDR2 FQGNSA. The CDR3 loop is CASSLGLAGDTQYF. CDR3 bases: TGTGCCAGCAGCTTAGGACTAGCGGGAGATACGCAGTATTTT.

V and J are TRBV5-1 and TRBJ2-3; TRBD2 might be the D (6 bases). CDR3 length equals 17 residues. Germline CDR1 is SGHRS and CDR2 is YFSETQ. With 0 bases removed from V and 4 bases from J, the gap between germline ends came to 18 bases. CDR3 DNA: TGCGCCAGCAGCTTGGCCGGACGGGTCTGGGGGGCAGATACGCAGTATTTT. Translated: CASSLAGRVWGADTQYF. Based on the CDR3 plus reference TRBV5-1 and TRBJ2-3, the full variable domain is KAGVTQTPRYLIKTRGQQVTLSCSPISGHRSVSWYQQTPGQGLQFLFEYFSETQRNKGNFPGRFSGRQFSNSRSEMNVSTLELGDSALYLCASSLAGRVWGADTQYFGPGTRLTVL.

The rearrangement uses TRBV30 and TRBJ2-7; unclear D gene. V shed 3 bases and J shed 4 bases, with 7 bases lying between them. This CDR3 contains 11 residues. Germline V gene data show CDR1 as GTSNPN and CDR2 as SVGIG (reference sequence). The DNA for the CDR3 is TGTGCCTGGAGGGCAGTGTACGAGCAGTACTTC. This sequence encodes CAWRAVYEQYF.

The CDR3 sequence: CASSSGTGSQPQHF. Written as DNA, the CDR3 is TGTGCCAGCAGCTCCGGGACAGGGAGTCAGCCCCAGCATTTT. The genes are TRBV7-6 and TRBJ1-5; 9 bases agree with TRBD1. With V trimmed by 4 bases and J by 6 bases, 4 bases remained unmatched. Germline values: CDR1 SGHVS, CDR2 FNYEAQ. The CDR3 has 14 residues.

The V and J genes are TRBV27 and TRBJ2-1; D is uncertain. CDR1 is MNHEY, CDR2 SMNVEV, per germline (reference sequence). This CDR3 is built from 11 residues. Trimming cost V 3 bases and J 12 bases, with 9 bases left between them. The CDR3 bases are TGTGCCAGCAGTTTGGCGGATGGGCAGTTCTTC. Translating it yields CASSLADGQFF.

This rearrangement joins TRBV5-1 to TRBJ2-7; 7 bases match TRBD2. In germline, CDR1 is SGHRS, CDR2 YFSETQ. The CDR3 extends over 14 amino acids. J lost 1 base, V lost 2 bases, and 3 bases had no gene match. The CDR3 region is CASSLAGKSYEQYF. The CDR3 nucleotides are TGCGCCAGCAGCTTAGCGGGGAAATCCTACGAGCAGTACTTC.

This clone occurred once. The V gene is TRBV7-2, the J gene TRBJ1-2; 10 nucleotides line up with TRBD1. Germline V gene lookup returns CDR1 SGHTA and CDR2 FQGNSA. This CDR3 has 15 amino acids. V was clipped by 2 bases and J by 8 bases; unmatched bases: 8. CDR3 nucleotide sequence: TGTGCCAGCAGCTTACAGACAGGGGGCGCGTTCGGCTACACCTTC. Encoded protein: CASSLQTGGAFGYTF.

In the case of this clone: Other DNA variants within this sample encode the same CDR3. The chain links TRBV29-1 to TRBJ2-1; TRBD2 aligns across 11 bases. V trimming: 6 bases; J trimming: 2 bases; junction bases outside the gene matches: 6. From germline, CDR1 is SQVTM and CDR2 ANQGSEA. The length of the CDR3 is 15 residues. The CDR3 bases are TGCAGCGTAGCCGGGACTAGCGGAACCTACAATGAGCAGTTCTTC. Translation: CSVAGTSGTYNEQFF.

This clone was observed a handful of times. The chain links TRBV4-2 to TRBJ2-3; TRBD2 aligns across 8 bases. V lost 0 bases and J lost 5; bases outside the gene matches: 7. Germline values: CDR1 LGHNA, CDR2 YNFKEQ. CDR3 length: 16 residues. CDR3 nucleotides: TGTGCCAGCAGCCAAGAATACGGGAGGGCCGTAGATACGCAGTATTTT. It encodes CASSQEYGRAVDTQYF.

The genes are TRBV9 and TRBJ1-2; TRBD1 matches at 11 bases. V was pared by 4 bases and J by 7 bases, with 6 bases of the junction left unmatched. This CDR3 region has 14 residues. CDR1 is SGDLS and CDR2 is YYNGEE in the germline V gene. The CDR3 loop reads CASSFGTGGPGYTF. The CDR3 region has the DNA TGTGCCAGCAGCTTCGGGACAGGGGGACCTGGCTACACCTTC.

The chain has TRBV29-1 and TRBJ2-5; tentative D call: TRBD1 (5 bases). With 6 bases removed from V and 5 bases from J, the gap between germline ends came to 10 bases. Germline V lookup: CDR1 SQVTM, CDR2 ANQGSEA. CDR3 length: 11 amino acids. In nucleotides, the CDR3 is TGCAGCGTGCAGGGTGCGGAGACCCAGTACTTC. This codes for CSVQGAETQYF.

The V call is TRBV6-6, the J call TRBJ1-5; D is uncertain. Germline lookup yields CDR1 MNHNY and CDR2 SVGAGI (reference sequence). With 0 bases removed from V and 9 bases from J, the gap between germline ends came to 6 bases. The CDR3 totals 12 residues. CDR3 bases: TGTGCCAGCAGTTACTCGGCGGGGCCCCAGCATTTT. Protein product: CASSYSAGPQHF.

This clone was counted a few times. A read error may produce the germline difference seen at one junction end. The CDR3 sequence: CSASRIEAFF. The DNA of the CDR3 is TGCAGCGCTAGCAGGATTGAAGCTTTCTTT. The chain employs TRBV20-1 and TRBJ1-1; D unclear. Germline loops: CDR1 DFQATT, CDR2 SNEGSKA (reference sequence). This CDR3 contains 10 residues.

The chain carries TRBV7-3 and TRBJ2-3; 10 nucleotides line up with TRBD2. Germline-derived CDR1 and CDR2 are SGHTA and FQGTGA. The CDR3 sequence is 18 residues long. J gave up 0 bases and V 0 bases, and 6 bases lay outside the gene matches. CDR3 residues: CASSLTRVLAGSTDTQYF. The CDR3 nucleotides are TGTGCCAGCAGCTTAACACGTGTACTAGCGGGAAGCACAGATACGCAGTATTTT.

This clone showed up just once. The rearrangement uses TRBV7-6 and TRBJ1-3; D possibly corresponds to TRBD1 (5 bases). V lost 5 bases and J lost 8, with 19 bases in between. CDR1 SGHVS and CDR2 FNYEAQ come from the germline V gene. CDR3 length: 15 amino acids. As DNA, the CDR3 is TGTGCCAGCAGCCCTTCACCGGAGGGGATTTACACCATATATTTT. Translation: CASSPSPEGIYTIYF.

V and J are TRBV9 and TRBJ2-5; 9 nucleotides align to TRBD1. V lost 4 bases to trimming and J lost 5 bases; unmatched junction nucleotides: 9. This CDR3 spans 15 amino acids. Germline V gene data show CDR1 as SGDLS and CDR2 as YYNGEE. The CDR3 protein is CASSTRQGEGETQYF. Written as DNA, the CDR3 is TGTGCCAGCAGCACAAGACAGGGGGAGGGTGAGACCCAGTACTTC.

The CDR3, as DNA: TGCGCCAGCAGCTTGGTTGGTGGCGGGATCTTAGACAATGAGCAGTTCTTC. Translating gives CASSLVGGGILDNEQFF. The chain carries TRBV5-1 and TRBJ2-1; D may be TRBD2 (6 bases). V lost 0 bases to trimming and J lost 5 bases, with 18 bases between them. Germline V gives CDR1 SGHRS, CDR2 YFSETQ. This CDR3 has 17 residues. Variable domain in full (rest from reference TRBV5-1 and TRBJ2-1): KAGVTQTPRYLIKTRGQQVTLSCSPISGHRSVSWYQQTPGQGLQFLFEYFSETQRNKGNFPGRFSGRQFSNSRSEMNVSTLELGDSALYLCASSLVGGGILDNEQFFGPGTRLTVL.

The chain uses TRBV30 and TRBJ1-1, with D perhaps matching TRBD1 (5 bases). The CDR3 has 16 residues. Germline CDR1 is GTSNPN and CDR2 is SVGIG (reference sequence). The germline V and J ends were trimmed by 0 bases and 5 bases, with 19 bases remaining between them. CDR3 nucleotide sequence: TGTGCCTGGAGTGTAAAGGGGAGGGCGGGTGGGACTGAAGCTTTCTTT. Its translation: CAWSVKGRAGGTEAFF.

The V gene is TRBV28, the J gene TRBJ2-5; D uncertain. The CDR3 is made up of 14 amino acids. Trimming took off 6 bases at V and 4 bases at J, with 15 bases between the two ends. Germline lookup yields CDR1 MDHEN and CDR2 SYDVKM. The DNA of the CDR3 is TGTGCCAGCAGGACACCTCCCACTGGAGAGACCCAGTACTTC. Translation: CASRTPPTGETQYF.